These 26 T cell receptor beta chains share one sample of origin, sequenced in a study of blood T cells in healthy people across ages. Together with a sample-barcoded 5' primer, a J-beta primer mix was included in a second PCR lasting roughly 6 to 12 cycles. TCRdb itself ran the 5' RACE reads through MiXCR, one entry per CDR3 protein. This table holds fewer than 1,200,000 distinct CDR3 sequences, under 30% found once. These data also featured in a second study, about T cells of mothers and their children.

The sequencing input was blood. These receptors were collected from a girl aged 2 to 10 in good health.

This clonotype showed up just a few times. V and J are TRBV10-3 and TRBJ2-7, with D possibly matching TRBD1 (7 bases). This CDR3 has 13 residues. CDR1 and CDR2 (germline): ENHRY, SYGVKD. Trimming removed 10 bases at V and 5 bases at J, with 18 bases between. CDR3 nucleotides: TGTGCCAGCGGGACAGCAGTTTTCCACGAGCAGTACTTC. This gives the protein CASGTAVFHEQYF.

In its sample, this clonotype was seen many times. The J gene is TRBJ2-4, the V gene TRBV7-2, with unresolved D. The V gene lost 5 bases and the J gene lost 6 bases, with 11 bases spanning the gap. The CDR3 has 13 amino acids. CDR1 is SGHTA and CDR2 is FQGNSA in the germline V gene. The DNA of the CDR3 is TGTGCCAGCAGCGGAGCTGCGTTAAACATTCAGTACTTC. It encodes CASSGAALNIQYF.

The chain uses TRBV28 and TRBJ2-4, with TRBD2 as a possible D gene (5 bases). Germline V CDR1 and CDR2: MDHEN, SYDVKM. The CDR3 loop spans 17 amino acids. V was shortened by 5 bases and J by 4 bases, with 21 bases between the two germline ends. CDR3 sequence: CASSLTPVGKKKNIQYF. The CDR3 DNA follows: TGTGCCAGCAGTCTGACCCCGGTCGGGAAAAAGAAAAACATTCAGTACTTC. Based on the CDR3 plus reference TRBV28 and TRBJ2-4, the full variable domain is DVKVTQSSRYLVKRTGEKVFLECVQDMDHENMFWYRQDPGLGLRLIYFSYDVKMKEKGDIPEGYSVSREKKERFSLILESASTNQTSMYLCASSLTPVGKKKNIQYFGAGTRLSVL.

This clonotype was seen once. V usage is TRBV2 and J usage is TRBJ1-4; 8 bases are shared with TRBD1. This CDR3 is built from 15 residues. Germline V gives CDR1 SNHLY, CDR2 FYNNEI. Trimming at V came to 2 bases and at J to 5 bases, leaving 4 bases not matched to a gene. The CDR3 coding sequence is TGTGCCAGCAGTGAACTTGGGACAGGCAATGAAAAACTGTTTTTT. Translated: CASSELGTGNEKLFF.

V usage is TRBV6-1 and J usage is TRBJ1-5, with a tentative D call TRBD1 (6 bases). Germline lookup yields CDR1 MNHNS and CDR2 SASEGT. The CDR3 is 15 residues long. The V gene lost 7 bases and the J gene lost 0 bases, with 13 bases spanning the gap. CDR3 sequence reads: CASTMDSLSNQPQHF. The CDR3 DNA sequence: TGTGCCAGCACCATGGACAGCCTTAGCAATCAGCCCCAGCATTTT.

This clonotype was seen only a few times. CDR3 sequence reads: CASSLGAGSSEQYF. The CDR3 nucleotides read TGCGCCAGCAGCTTGGGCGCCGGCAGCAGCGAGCAGTACTTC. This rearrangement joins TRBV5-1 to TRBJ2-7; no firm D call. V was trimmed by 0 bases and J by 6 bases, leaving 13 bases between them. CDR1 is SGHRS, CDR2 YFSETQ, per germline. The CDR3 contains 14 residues.

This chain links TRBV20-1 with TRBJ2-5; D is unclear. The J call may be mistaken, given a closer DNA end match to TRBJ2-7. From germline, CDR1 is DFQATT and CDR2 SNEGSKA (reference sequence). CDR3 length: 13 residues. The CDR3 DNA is TGCAGTGCTAGAACACCCAGTACCTACGAGCAGTACTTC. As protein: CSARTPSTYEQYF.

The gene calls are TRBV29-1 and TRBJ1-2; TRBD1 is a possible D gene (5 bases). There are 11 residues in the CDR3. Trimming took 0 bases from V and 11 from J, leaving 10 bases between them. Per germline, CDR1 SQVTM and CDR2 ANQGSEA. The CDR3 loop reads CSVEDGDPYTF. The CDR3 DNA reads TGCAGCGTTGAAGACGGGGACCCTTACACCTTC.

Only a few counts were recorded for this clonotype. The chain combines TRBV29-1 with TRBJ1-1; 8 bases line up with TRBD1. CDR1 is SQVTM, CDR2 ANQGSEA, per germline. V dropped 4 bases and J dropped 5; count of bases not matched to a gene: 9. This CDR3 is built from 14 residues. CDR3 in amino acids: CSVAEVRTGTEAFF. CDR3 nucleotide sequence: TGCAGCGTTGCTGAGGTTCGGACAGGGACTGAAGCTTTCTTT.

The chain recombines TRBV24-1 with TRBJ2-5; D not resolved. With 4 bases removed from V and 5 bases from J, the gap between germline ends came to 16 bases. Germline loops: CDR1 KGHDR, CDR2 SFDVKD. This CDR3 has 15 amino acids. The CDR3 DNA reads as TGTGCCACCAGTGACTCTGGATACGGTGTGGAGACCCAGTACTTC. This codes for CATSDSGYGVETQYF.

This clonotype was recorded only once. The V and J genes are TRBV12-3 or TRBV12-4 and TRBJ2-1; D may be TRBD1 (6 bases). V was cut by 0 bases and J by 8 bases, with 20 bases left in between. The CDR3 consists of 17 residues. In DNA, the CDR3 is TGTGCCAGCAGTTTAGCGCAGACCCCCGGAAAGGGGGATGAGCAGTTCTTC. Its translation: CASSLAQTPGKGDEQFF.

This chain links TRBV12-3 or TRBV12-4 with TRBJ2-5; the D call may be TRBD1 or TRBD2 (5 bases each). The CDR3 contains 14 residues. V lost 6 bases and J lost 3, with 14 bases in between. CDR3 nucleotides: TGTGCCAGCAGGCAAACCGGGACGGAAGAGACCCAGTACTTC. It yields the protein CASRQTGTEETQYF.

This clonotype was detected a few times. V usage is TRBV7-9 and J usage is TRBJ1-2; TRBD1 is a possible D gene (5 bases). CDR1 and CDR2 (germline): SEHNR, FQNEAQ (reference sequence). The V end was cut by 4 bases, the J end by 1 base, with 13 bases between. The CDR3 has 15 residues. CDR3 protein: CASSSLTEDNYGYTF. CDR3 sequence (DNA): TGTGCCAGCAGCTCCCTGACAGAGGATAACTATGGCTACACCTTC. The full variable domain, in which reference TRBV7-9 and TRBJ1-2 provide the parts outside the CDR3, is DTGVSQNPRHKITKRGQNVTFRCDPISEHNRLYWYRQTLGQGPEFLTYFQNEAQLEKSRLLSDRFSAERPKGSFSTLEIQRTEQGDSAMYLCASSSLTEDNYGYTFGSGTRLTVV.

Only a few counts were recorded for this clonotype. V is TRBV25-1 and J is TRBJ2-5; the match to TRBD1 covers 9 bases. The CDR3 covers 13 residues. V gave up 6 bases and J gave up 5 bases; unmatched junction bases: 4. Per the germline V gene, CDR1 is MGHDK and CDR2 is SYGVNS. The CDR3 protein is CASSGTGTETQYF. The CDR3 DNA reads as TGTGCCAGCAGCGGGACAGGGACGGAGACCCAGTACTTC.

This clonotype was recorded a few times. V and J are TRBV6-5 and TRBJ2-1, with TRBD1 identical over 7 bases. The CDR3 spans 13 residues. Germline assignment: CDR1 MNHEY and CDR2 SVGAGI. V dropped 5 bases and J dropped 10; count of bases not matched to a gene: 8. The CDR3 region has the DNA TGTGCCAGCAGTATACCCGGGACAGCAGAGCAGTTCTTC. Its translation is CASSIPGTAEQFF.

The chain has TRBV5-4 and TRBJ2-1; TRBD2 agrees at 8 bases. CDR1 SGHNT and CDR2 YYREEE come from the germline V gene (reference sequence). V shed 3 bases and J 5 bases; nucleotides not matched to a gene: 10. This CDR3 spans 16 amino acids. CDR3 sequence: CASSSVAGRSHNEQFF. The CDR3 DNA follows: TGTGCCAGCAGCTCCGTAGCGGGAAGATCCCACAATGAGCAGTTCTTC. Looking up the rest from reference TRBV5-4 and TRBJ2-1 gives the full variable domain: ETGVTQSPTHLIKTRGQQVTLRCSSQSGHNTVSWYQQALGQGPQFIFQYYREEENGRGNFPPRFSGLQFPNYSSELNVNALELDDSALYLCASSSVAGRSHNEQFFGPGTRLTVL.

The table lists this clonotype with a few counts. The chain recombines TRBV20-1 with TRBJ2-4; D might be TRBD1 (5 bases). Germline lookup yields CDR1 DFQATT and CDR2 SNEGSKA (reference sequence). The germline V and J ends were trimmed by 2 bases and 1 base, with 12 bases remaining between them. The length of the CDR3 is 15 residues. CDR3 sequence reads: CSARNRSMAKNIQYF. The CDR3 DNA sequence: TGCAGTGCTAGAAACAGGAGCATGGCCAAAAACATTCAGTACTTC.

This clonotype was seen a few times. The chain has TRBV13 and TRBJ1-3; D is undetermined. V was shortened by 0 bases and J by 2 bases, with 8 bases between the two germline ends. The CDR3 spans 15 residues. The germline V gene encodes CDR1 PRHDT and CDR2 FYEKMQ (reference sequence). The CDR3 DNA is TGTGCCAGCAGCTTAGGACTTTACGCTGGAAACACCATATATTTT. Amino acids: CASSLGLYAGNTIYF.

CDR3 loop: CSVARSAYEQYF. DNA for the CDR3: TGCAGCGTGGCCCGTAGCGCGTACGAGCAGTACTTC. The V gene is TRBV29-1, the J gene TRBJ2-7; possibly TRBD2 for D (5 bases). The V end was cut by 6 bases, the J end by 4 bases, with 13 bases between. This CDR3 region has 12 residues. Germline CDR1 and CDR2: SQVTM and ANQGSEA.

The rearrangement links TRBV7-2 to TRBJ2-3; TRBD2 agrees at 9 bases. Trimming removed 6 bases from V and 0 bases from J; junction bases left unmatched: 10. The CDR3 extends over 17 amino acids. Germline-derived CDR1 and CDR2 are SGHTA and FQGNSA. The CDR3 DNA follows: TGTGCCAGCAGTTCTGAGCGGGAGGAGTTCAGCACAGATACGCAGTATTTT. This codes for CASSSEREEFSTDTQYF. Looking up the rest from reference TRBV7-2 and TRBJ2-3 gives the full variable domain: GAGVSQSPSNKVTEKGKDVELRCDPISGHTALYWYRQSLGQGLEFLIYFQGNSAPDKSGLPSDRFSAERTGGSVSTLTIQRTQQEDSAVYLCASSSEREEFSTDTQYFGPGTRLTVL.

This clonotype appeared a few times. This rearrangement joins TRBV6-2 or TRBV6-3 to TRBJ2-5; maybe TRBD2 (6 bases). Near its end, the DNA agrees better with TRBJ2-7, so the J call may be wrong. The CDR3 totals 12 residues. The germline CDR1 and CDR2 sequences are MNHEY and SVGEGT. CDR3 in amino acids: CASSWRAAEQYF. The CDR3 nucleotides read TGTGCCAGCAGCTGGAGGGCGGCCGAGCAGTACTTC.

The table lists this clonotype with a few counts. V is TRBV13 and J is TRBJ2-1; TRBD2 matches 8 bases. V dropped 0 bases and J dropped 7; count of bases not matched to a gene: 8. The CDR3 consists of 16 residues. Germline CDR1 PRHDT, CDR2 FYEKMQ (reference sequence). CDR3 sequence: CASSLGAGVGRNEQFF. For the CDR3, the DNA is TGTGCCAGCAGCTTAGGAGCGGGAGTCGGAAGGAATGAGCAGTTCTTC.

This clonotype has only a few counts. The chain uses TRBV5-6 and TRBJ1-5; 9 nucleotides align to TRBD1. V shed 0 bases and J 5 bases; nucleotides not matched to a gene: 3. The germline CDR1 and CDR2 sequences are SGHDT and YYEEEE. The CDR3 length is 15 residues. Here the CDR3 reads CASSLVRDRDQPQHF. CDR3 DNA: TGTGCCAGCAGCTTGGTCCGGGACAGGGATCAGCCCCAGCATTTT.

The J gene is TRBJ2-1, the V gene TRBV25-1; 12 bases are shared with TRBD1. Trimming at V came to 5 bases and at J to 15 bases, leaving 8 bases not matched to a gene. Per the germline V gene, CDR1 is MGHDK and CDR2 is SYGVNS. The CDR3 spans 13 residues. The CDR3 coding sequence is TGTGCCAGCAGTTTGGGGGGACAGGGGGCCAGGTTCTTC. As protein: CASSLGGQGARFF. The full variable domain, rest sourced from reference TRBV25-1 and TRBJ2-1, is EADIYQTPRYLVIGTGKKITLECSQTMGHDKMYWYQQDPGMELHLIHYSYGVNSTEKGDLSSESTVSRIRTEHFPLTLESARPSHTSQYLCASSLGGQGARFFGPGTRLTVL.

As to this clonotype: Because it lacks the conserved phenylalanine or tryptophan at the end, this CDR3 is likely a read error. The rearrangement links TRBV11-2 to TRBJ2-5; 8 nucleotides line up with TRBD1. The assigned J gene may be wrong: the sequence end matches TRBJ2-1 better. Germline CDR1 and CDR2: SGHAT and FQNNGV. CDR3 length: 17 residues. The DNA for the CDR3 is TGTGCCAGCCAGACAGGGGAGATATCCCCCACAGACAATGAGCAGTTCCTC. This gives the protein CASQTGEISPTDNEQFL.

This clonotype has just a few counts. In nucleotides, the CDR3 is TGTGCCAGCAGCTCGTCTTACACGGGGGGAGACACTGAAGCTTTCTTT. Its protein product is CASSSSYTGGDTEAFF. The chain links TRBV7-9 to TRBJ1-1, with D possibly TRBD1 on 5 matching bases. Germline CDR1 SEHNR, CDR2 FQNEAQ (reference sequence). This CDR3 is built from 16 residues. V was cut by 4 bases and J by 3 bases, with 18 bases left in between.